The rows below give T cell receptor beta chains drawn from one sample of a study of radiotherapy plus CTLA-4 blockade in lung cancer. Sequencing used immunoSEQ multiplex PCR; TCRdb keeps in-frame clones, though not all of them. The sample gives some 66,000 clones, about 80% of which show up once; less than 5% is in the top ten. The sequenced sample was peripheral blood, obtained from a patient treated with radiotherapy plus ipilimumab. The origin of the receptors is a human donor with non-small cell lung cancer who had a partial response to radiotherapy plus ipilimumab. Both conserved end residues are part of each CDR3.

v_gene	j_gene	CDR3aa
TRBV7-2	-	CASSLAQGREYEQYF
TRBV6-4	TRBJ1-4	CASSDSPGQGGEKLFF
TRBV2	TRBJ2-4	CASSEGLAGGIQYF
TRBV30	TRBJ2-7	CAWSVLGTGAGEQYF
TRBV4-1	TRBJ1-1	CASSRAPGQVNTEAFF
TRBV7-2	TRBJ1-5	CASSRDFGQPQHF
TRBV6-1	TRBJ1-1	CASSEGAMNTEAFF
TRBV13	TRBJ2-5	CASSSPGTDQETQYF
TRBV18	TRBJ1-4	CASSLDRGRNEKLFF
TRBV11-3	TRBJ2-1	CASSPGTSSYNEQFF
TRBV2	TRBJ2-4	CASSAYRGKGKNIQYF
TRBV13	TRBJ2-7	CASSLRGTYEQYF
TRBV18	TRBJ2-5	CASSGGPETQYF
TRBV27	TRBJ1-1	CASSLSQGYTEAFF
TRBV6-1	TRBJ2-7	CASRALAGSYEQYF
TRBV19	TRBJ1-2	CASKSDRPFGYTF
TRBV28	TRBJ1-5	CASSLIGDRRPQHF
TRBV7-6	TRBJ2-7	CASSSGPGQGHEQYF
TRBV11-2	TRBJ1-1	CASSLDSVATEAFF
TRBV5-1	TRBJ2-4	CASSLGQDIQYF
TRBV11-2	TRBJ2-3	CASSSRGTSGTDTQYF
TRBV18	TRBJ2-1	CASSLSGTGGYNEQFF
TRBV7-9	TRBJ2-2	CASSLVSGHPNTGELFF
TRBV10-2	TRBJ1-1	CASSESGAAGARTEAFF
TRBV9	TRBJ2-7	CASSPRPGRVSSYEQYF
TRBV15	TRBJ1-4	CATSRAGTFEKLFF
TRBV19	TRBJ2-6	CASSSGQHWGLSGANVLTF
TRBV9	TRBJ1-1	CASSVGDTINTEAFF
TRBV11-2	TRBJ1-4	CASRSWGRGLHEKLFF
TRBV6-6	TRBJ1-3	CASSGGYLSGNTIYF
TRBV19	TRBJ2-5	CASSKGDQSGTQYF
TRBV5-1	TRBJ2-1	CASSAGTSGLLSYNEQFF
TRBV7-2	TRBJ1-1	CASSPAGTTEAFF
TRBV5-1	TRBJ2-1	CASSLAGGAYNEQFF
TRBV5-1	TRBJ1-1	CASSLGEGANEAFF
TRBV18	TRBJ1-1	CASSSRDRAEAFF
TRBV19	TRBJ2-4	CASSISTGTKNIQYF
TRBV5-3	TRBJ2-1	CARSLPGLYNEQFF
TRBV29-1	TRBJ2-7	CSVEDREESYEQYF
TRBV7-2	TRBJ2-6	CASSLVGLLLSGANVLTF
TRBV7-2	TRBJ1-5	CASSLGGQGAPIQHF
TRBV11-2	TRBJ2-7	CASSLVGQGRSEQYF
TRBV7-9	TRBJ1-4	CASTPGQFNEKLFF
TRBV5-6	TRBJ2-7	CASSPWRTTSYEQYF
TRBV5-1	TRBJ2-1	CASSFLAGLDSEQFF
TRBV6-5	TRBJ2-1	CASSSAEWLEQFF
TRBV7-3	TRBJ2-1	CASSLRTSGRSSDEQFF
TRBV5-1	TRBJ1-4	CASSLPLTGGNEKLFF
TRBV7-2	TRBJ2-7	CASSLGGPYEQYF
TRBV28	TRBJ2-1	CASSWSETGGLGGYNEQFF
TRBV6-1	TRBJ1-2	CASSRETGGYGYTF
TRBV5-4	TRBJ2-5	CASSPLGGAQETQYF
TRBV25-1	TRBJ2-3	CASSAPRVASTDTQYF
TRBV19	TRBJ2-5	CASTPGGETQYF
TRBV2	TRBJ2-5	CASSIDQGKQETQYF
TRBV28	TRBJ1-4	CASSLLGGGLDEKLFF
TRBV5-4	TRBJ2-1	CASIQDRGGNEQFF
TRBV27	TRBJ2-5	CASARGQETQYF
TRBV7-3	TRBJ1-3	CASSLNYGGPGNTIYF